This T cell receptor (beta chain) is from a study of T cell repertoires in cytomegalovirus infection. Study details: Peptides in the study included HLA-C-restricted and HLA-B-restricted CMV epitopes. Public signatures in TCR beta pointed to CMV infection and matching HLA type.

Whole-study results and caveats: Frequencies of public TCR beta families were cumulated, and this identified carriers of CMV plus the relevant HLA. HLA-C-restricted CMV-specific TCR beta clonotypes were dominant in the ex vivo response.

Regarding this clonotype: What it recognizes is unknown.

Each CDR3 protein is one row after TCRdb ran MiXCR on the reads. Of under 50,000 distinct CDR3 sequences in the sample, 20% to 25% are singletons; the top ten hold roughly 90%. The source of this sequence is a human donor in good health (CMV status not recorded). Some clones in this sample may be carry-over from other donors' samples. The specimen comprised CD8+ T cells from cultured PBMCs, sampled from culture after CMV antigen stimulation.

The CDR3 is CASSFVIWDTDTQYF. Here the CDR3 DNA reads TGTGCCAGCAGCTTCGTGATTTGGGACACAGATACGCAGTATTTT. The rearrangement uses TRBV7-2 and TRBJ2-3; D unclear. Germline values: CDR1 SGHTA, CDR2 FQGNSA. Trimming removed 3 bases at V and 2 bases at J, with 12 bases between. The length of the CDR3 is 15 residues.